This entry describes one TCR beta chain. The data were obtained in a study of control samples from healthy donors and cancer patients. The CDR3 covers 12 residues. Trimming took off 1 base at V and 9 bases at J, with 9 bases between the two ends. Germline lookup yields CDR1 LGHDT and CDR2 YNNKEL (reference sequence). Sequencing was performed with immunoSEQ multiplex PCR; in TCRdb, only in-frame clones are kept and a portion is missing. The sample comprises about 150,000 clones, around 95% of which are singletons, and 4.5% to 6% rests with the top ten. Sequencing input: blood. This clonotype originated in a man in his forties in good health. V is TRBV3-1 (or the pseudogene TRBV3-2) and J is TRBJ1-2, with D maybe TRBD1 (6 bases). The chain's CDR3 is CASSQVRDSYTF. DNA of the CDR3: TGTGCCAGCAGCCAAGTCCGGGACAGCTACACCTTC.